These T cell receptor beta chains were read from a single sample in a study of cytomegalovirus exposure and HLA in healthy donors. TCRdb keeps only in-frame clones here, not all; method: immunoSEQ multiplex PCR. The table records about 140,000 clones, over 80% of them present only once. What was sequenced was PBMCs. Receptor source: a female donor in good health and CMV-seronegative. Both conserved end residues are part of each CDR3. A D gene is named only where the DNA matches it firmly. Some rows have no size entry. The others give once, few or many, or a class for an expanded clone.

>NA|TRBJ1-4|11|TRBV7-9|NA
CASSPDEKLFF
TGTGCCAGCAGCCCCGATGAAAAACTGTTTTTT
>TRBD2|TRBJ2-1|15|TRBV5-1|NA
CASSPGTSGYNEQFF
TGCGCCAGCAGCCCTGGGACTAGCGGGTACAATGAGCAGTTCTTC
>NA|TRBJ2-1|16|TRBV5-6|NA
CASAFGPGTPYNEQFF
TGTGCCAGCGCCTTCGGCCCCGGGACACCGTACAATGAGCAGTTCTTC
>TRBD1|TRBJ1-1|15|TRBV7-9|NA
CASSRGQGLNTEAFF
TGTGCCAGCAGCCGCGGACAGGGATTGAACACTGAAGCTTTCTTT
>NA|TRBJ1-5|16|TRBV6-6|NA
CASSYSGGTNNQPQHF
TGTGCCAGCAGTTACTCAGGAGGTACTAACAATCAGCCCCAGCATTTT
>TRBD1|TRBJ2-7|13|TRBV27|NA
CASSDRVTYEQYF
TGTGCCAGCAGTGACAGGGTTACCTACGAGCAGTACTTC
>TRBD1|TRBJ2-5|15|TRBV2|NA
CASSGTGARQETQYF
TGTGCCAGCAGCGGGACAGGGGCGCGCCAAGAGACCCAGTACTTC
>TRBD1|TRBJ2-7|15|TRBV2|NA
CASSTGTGGVYEQYF
TGTGCCAGCAGTACCGGGACAGGGGGTGTCTACGAGCAGTACTTC
>NA|TRBJ1-5|15|TRBV5-8|NA
CASSLMGEGNQPQHF
TGTGCCAGCAGCTTGATGGGGGAGGGCAATCAGCCCCAGCATTTT
>TRBD1|TRBJ1-2|14|TRBV29-1|NA
CSVDGTGGYEGYTF
TGCAGCGTTGACGGGACAGGGGGTTACGAGGGCTACACCTTC
>NA|TRBJ1-2|12|TRBV6-5|NA
CASRPNSGGYTF
TGTGCCAGCAGACCAAACTCCGGGGGCTACACCTTC
>NA|TRBJ1-2|15|TRBV5-1|NA
CASSLGGGEYAGYTF
TGCGCCAGCAGCTTGGGGGGGGGAGAGTATGCTGGCTACACCTTC
>TRBD2|TRBJ2-7|15|TRBV28|NA
CASNTPTSASYEQYF
TGTGCCAGCAACACCCCCACTAGCGCCTCCTACGAGCAGTACTTC
>TRBD2|TRBJ2-5|16|TRBV18|NA
CASSPTLAGGGETQYF
TGTGCCAGCTCACCAACCCTAGCGGGAGGAGGTGAGACCCAGTACTTC
>NA|TRBJ1-2|15|TRBV28|NA
CASSLGGSQLRGYTF
TGTGCCAGCAGTTTAGGCGGGTCCCAGCTGCGGGGCTACACCTTC
>TRBD2|TRBJ2-1|16|TRBV7-3|NA
CASSLKSGIIYNEQFF
TGTGCCAGCAGCTTGAAGAGCGGGATTATCTACAATGAGCAGTTCTTC
>TRBD2|TRBJ2-1|15|TRBV19|NA
CASSPLAGVYNEQFF
TGTGCCAGTAGTCCTCTAGCGGGAGTCTACAATGAGCAGTTCTTC
>NA|TRBJ2-1|15|TRBV30|NA
CAWSVWGEFGNEQFF
TGTGCCTGGAGTGTTTGGGGAGAGTTTGGGAATGAGCAGTTCTTC
>NA|TRBJ2-1|12|TRBV6-1|NA
CASTDRYNEQFF
TGTGCCAGCACTGACAGGTACAATGAGCAGTTCTTC
>NA|TRBJ2-7|13|TRBV5-6|NA
CASSQTGDYEQYF
TGTGCCAGCAGTCAAACAGGAGACTACGAGCAGTACTTC
>TRBD1|TRBJ2-6|19|TRBV5-1|NA
CASSIPSGQGGSGANVLTF
TGCGCCAGCAGCATCCCTTCGGGACAGGGGGGCTCTGGGGCCAACGTCCTGACTTTC
>TRBD1|TRBJ2-1|17|TRBV10-3|few
CAISEMGTGGSYNEQFF
TGTGCCATCAGTGAGATGGGGACAGGGGGCTCCTACAATGAGCAGTTCTTC